The clone carrying this T cell receptor beta chain was seen only once. The data originate from a study of CD8 T cells in Susac syndrome. In the study overall: Among the Susac syndrome patients sequenced, over 5 had active disease and roughly 8 were in remission. Patients with Susac syndrome were therapy-naive, on corticosteroids, or on intravenous immunoglobulin alone at blood draw.

The RNA input was about 0.45 to 1 ug, and it was reverse transcribed with random hexamers. Amplification of TCR beta CDR3 across 54 Vbeta and 13 Jbeta was performed with immunoSEQ multiplex PCR. Using its own MiXCR run on the immunoSEQ multiplex PCR reads, TCRdb lists one record per CDR3 protein. The data hold 70,000 to 75,000 distinct CDR3 sequences, with around 93% observed a single time. The CDR3 sequence is 15 residues long. Between the trimmed V and J ends, which lost 0 bases and 2 bases, there was a span of 11 bases. Per the germline V gene, CDR1 is DFQATT and CDR2 is SNEGSKA (reference sequence). Patients with Susac syndrome met the recently defined diagnostic criteria for definite or probable disease.

The TCR sequence derives from a human donor with Susac syndrome. The chain recombines TRBV20-1 with TRBJ2-1; possible D gene TRBD2, 5 bases. The specimen was CD4+ T cells from PBMCs. The CDR3 spells CSARDYSGTYNEQFF. The CDR3 DNA follows: TGCAGTGCTAGAGATTACAGCGGAACCTACAATGAGCAGTTCTTC.